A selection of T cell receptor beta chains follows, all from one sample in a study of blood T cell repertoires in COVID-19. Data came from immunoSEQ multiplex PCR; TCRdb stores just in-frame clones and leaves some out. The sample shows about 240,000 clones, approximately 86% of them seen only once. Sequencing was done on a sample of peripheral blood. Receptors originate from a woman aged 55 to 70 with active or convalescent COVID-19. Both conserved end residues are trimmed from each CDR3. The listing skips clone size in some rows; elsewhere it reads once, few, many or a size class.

CDR3aa: ASSVQGLAGTDTQY
abundance: few
j_gene: TRBJ2-3
v_gene: TRBV27

CDR3aa: AWSWGQGRDGYT
abundance: NA
j_gene: TRBJ1-2
v_gene: TRBV30

CDR3aa: AWSRVGETQY
abundance: NA
j_gene: TRBJ2-5
v_gene: TRBV30

CDR3aa: ASSVGTGANTDTQY
abundance: NA
j_gene: TRBJ2-3
v_gene: TRBV9

CDR3aa: ASSLRDYNSPLH
abundance: NA
j_gene: TRBJ1-6
v_gene: TRBV5-1

CDR3aa: ASSYSSQGVTEAF
abundance: NA
j_gene: TRBJ1-1
v_gene: TRBV6-5

CDR3aa: ASSQMAGTGGSYT
abundance: NA
j_gene: TRBJ1-2
v_gene: TRBV3-1/TRBV3-2

CDR3aa: ASSPLLGSGIPYNEQF
abundance: NA
j_gene: TRBJ2-1
v_gene: TRBV5-1

CDR3aa: ASSLVGGQGHYGYT
abundance: NA
j_gene: TRBJ1-2
v_gene: TRBV5-1

CDR3aa: ASSPGQGNQPQH
abundance: NA
j_gene: TRBJ1-5
v_gene: TRBV27

CDR3aa: ASSVAGAYEQY
abundance: NA
j_gene: TRBJ2-7
v_gene: TRBV4-1

CDR3aa: ASSSNGRATDTQY
abundance: NA
j_gene: TRBJ2-3
v_gene: TRBV27

CDR3aa: ASRATQGAGQPQH
abundance: NA
j_gene: TRBJ1-5
v_gene: TRBV6-5

CDR3aa: ASSWDRYQPQH
abundance: NA
j_gene: TRBJ1-5
v_gene: TRBV6-6

CDR3aa: ASSLAGQSSYEQY
abundance: NA
j_gene: TRBJ2-7
v_gene: TRBV11-1

CDR3aa: SARTAYGYT
abundance: NA
j_gene: TRBJ1-2
v_gene: TRBV20-1

CDR3aa: ASSLRGYYGYT
abundance: NA
j_gene: TRBJ1-2
v_gene: TRBV5-5

CDR3aa: ASIHHGGRNTDTQY
abundance: once
j_gene: TRBJ2-3
v_gene: TRBV5-8

CDR3aa: ATSTPGQYT
abundance: NA
j_gene: TRBJ1-2
v_gene: TRBV15

CDR3aa: ASSLEGDGEKLF
abundance: once
j_gene: TRBJ1-4
v_gene: TRBV5-1

CDR3aa: ASSVIDRGLLSYEQY
abundance: NA
j_gene: TRBJ2-7
v_gene: TRBV6-2/TRBV6-3

CDR3aa: ASSEAASNQPQH
abundance: NA
j_gene: TRBJ1-5
v_gene: TRBV19

CDR3aa: ASSGKPGQGLPYNTGELF
abundance: once
j_gene: TRBJ2-2
v_gene: TRBV10-1

CDR3aa: ASSERGGAQY
abundance: NA
j_gene: TRBJ2-5
v_gene: TRBV10-1

CDR3aa: ASSVLAGTDTQY
abundance: NA
j_gene: TRBJ2-3
v_gene: TRBV13

CDR3aa: ASSPPGSDPYKQY
abundance: NA
j_gene: TRBJ2-7
v_gene: TRBV28

CDR3aa: ASSLGVGRLYNEQF
abundance: NA
j_gene: TRBJ2-1
v_gene: TRBV7-9

CDR3aa: ASTVTPGEPQH
abundance: once
j_gene: TRBJ1-5
v_gene: TRBV2

CDR3aa: AISESSSGEETQY
abundance: NA
j_gene: TRBJ2-5
v_gene: TRBV10-3

CDR3aa: ASSLTGNEQF
abundance: NA
j_gene: TRBJ2-1
v_gene: TRBV4-2

CDR3aa: ASSQAGNRATEQF
abundance: NA
j_gene: TRBJ2-1
v_gene: TRBV3-1/TRBV3-2

CDR3aa: ASSSRETGYQPQH
abundance: NA
j_gene: TRBJ1-5
v_gene: TRBV7-2

CDR3aa: AISAGQGLGEQY
abundance: once
j_gene: TRBJ2-7
v_gene: TRBV10-3

CDR3aa: ASSVYSLNQPQH
abundance: NA
j_gene: TRBJ1-5
v_gene: TRBV9

CDR3aa: ASSRQGGGSYNEQF
abundance: NA
j_gene: TRBJ2-1
v_gene: TRBV19

CDR3aa: ASSLAGQGAQAF
abundance: NA
j_gene: TRBJ1-1
v_gene: TRBV7-8

CDR3aa: ASSFRPGQYQETQY
abundance: NA
j_gene: TRBJ2-5
v_gene: TRBV7-8

CDR3aa: ASSPPGSGQLYTEAF
abundance: NA
j_gene: TRBJ1-1
v_gene: TRBV7-8

CDR3aa: ASSLKGTGPTGANVLT
abundance: NA
j_gene: TRBJ2-6
v_gene: TRBV5-4

CDR3aa: ASSQDPSGSSYNEQF
abundance: NA
j_gene: TRBJ2-1
v_gene: TRBV4-1

CDR3aa: ASSFVGGEAF
abundance: NA
j_gene: TRBJ1-1
v_gene: TRBV7-8

CDR3aa: ASSLWSANTGELF
abundance: few
j_gene: TRBJ2-2
v_gene: TRBV27

CDR3aa: ASSLGLAGTEQF
abundance: NA
j_gene: TRBJ2-1
v_gene: TRBV7-9

CDR3aa: SQASYNEQF
abundance: once
j_gene: TRBJ2-1
v_gene: TRBV20-1

CDR3aa: ASSFGTVRGEKLF
abundance: NA
j_gene: TRBJ1-4
v_gene: TRBV5-6

CDR3aa: ASRRGGNTEAF
abundance: NA
j_gene: TRBJ1-1
v_gene: TRBV6-5

CDR3aa: ASSSRRQTEAF
abundance: NA
j_gene: TRBJ1-1
v_gene: TRBV7-8

CDR3aa: ASSIQVTGELF
abundance: NA
j_gene: TRBJ2-2
v_gene: TRBV19